The 12 T cell receptor beta chains presented below share a single source sample, sequenced in a study of shared clonotypes between healthy human individuals (dated by TCRdb to 2018 to 2021). For the CD8 naive samples, CD45RO-negative cells were positively selected for CCR7, yielding a CD45RA+CCR7+ population from which TemRA cells were excluded. Library preparation employed the immunoSEQ multiplex PCR assay. This immuneACCESS table, as held by TCRdb, lists in-frame sequences with V and J called but not all clones. Of the missing ones, under half trace to an unresolved V gene in checked studies; the others have no known cause. For this sample the table gives 630,000 or so clones, of which 95% to 98% were detected only once. The ten largest clones take up 0.3% to 0.35% of the sample. What was sequenced was naive CD8+ T cells sorted from blood. Read against the paper, the sample's cell subset or site label means: CD45RA+CCR7+. All receptors come from a man aged 25-45 years in good health.

V usage is TRBV5-5 and J usage is TRBJ2-1; D remains ambiguous. The CDR3 is made up of 11 amino acids. The V gene's germline CDR1 is SGHKS and CDR2 YYEKEE (reference sequence). Trimming removed 4 bases at V and 10 bases at J, with 9 bases between. In nucleotides, the CDR3 is TGTGCCAGCAGCCCGATTGGGGAGCAGTTCTTC. This sequence encodes CASSPIGEQFF.

The rearrangement uses TRBV7-9 and TRBJ2-3, with D uncertain. This CDR3 is 13 amino acids long. Germline-derived CDR1 and CDR2 are SEHNR and FQNEAQ (reference sequence). Trimming removed 1 base at V and 10 bases at J, with 12 bases between. The CDR3 region is CASSLGATLAQYF. The CDR3 DNA sequence: TGTGCCAGCAGCTTAGGGGCTACGCTGGCGCAGTATTTT.

This chain links TRBV27 with TRBJ2-7, with 7 bases that match TRBD2. The CDR3 has 15 amino acids. CDR1 and CDR2 from the germline V gene are MNHEY and SMNVEV (reference sequence). J was trimmed by 2 bases and V by 8 bases; bases with no gene match: 12. The CDR3 loop reads CASRVAGTNPYEQYF. In DNA, the CDR3 is TGTGCCAGCCGCGTCGCCGGGACTAACCCCTACGAGCAGTACTTC.

The chain is built from TRBV6-5 and TRBJ1-2; D unclear. This CDR3 spans 13 amino acids. Trimming took 5 bases from V and 4 from J, leaving 11 bases between them. Germline V gene sequence: CDR1 MNHEY, CDR2 SVGAGI. As DNA, the CDR3 is TGTGCCAGCAGTAAAGAGGGCCTCTATGGCTACACCTTC. Translated, it gives CASSKEGLYGYTF.

The chain combines TRBV27 with TRBJ2-2; TRBD2 might be the D (5 bases). Germline V lookup: CDR1 MNHEY, CDR2 SMNVEV (reference sequence). The germline V and J ends were trimmed by 5 bases and 6 bases, with 16 bases remaining between them. The CDR3 loop spans 15 amino acids. CDR3: CASSPARPGAGELFF. CDR3 coding DNA: TGTGCCAGCAGTCCCGCACGACCCGGGGCCGGGGAGCTGTTTTTT.

The chain couples TRBV28 to TRBJ2-1, with D possibly matching TRBD2 (6 bases). Trimming took off 3 bases at V and 8 bases at J, with 20 bases between the two ends. The CDR3 runs to 16 residues. Germline CDR1 reads MDHEN; CDR2 reads SYDVKM. The CDR3, as DNA: TGTGCCAGCAGTTTTAAGTCGGGAGCCCGTATGGATGAGCAGTTCTTC. Amino acid sequence: CASSFKSGARMDEQFF.

Comment on this clone: Different DNA sequences within this sample yield the same CDR3. The chain joins TRBV19 to TRBJ2-1; no firm D call. The CDR3 is made up of 13 amino acids. Trimming removed 0 bases from V and 3 bases from J, with 3 bases in between. In germline, CDR1 is LNHDA, CDR2 SQIVND (reference sequence). The CDR3: CASSIDSYNEQFF. In nucleotides, the CDR3 is TGTGCCAGTAGTATAGACAGCTACAATGAGCAGTTCTTC.

This clone was observed a single time. The chain couples TRBV7-3 to TRBJ2-1; D uncertain. This CDR3 is 13 amino acids long. Germline V gene lookup returns CDR1 SGHTA and CDR2 FQGTGA. Trimming left V 5 bases short and J 5 bases short, with 10 bases between. This chain's CDR3 is CASSLLGDNEQFF. CDR3 DNA: TGTGCCAGCAGCCTCTTAGGAGACAATGAGCAGTTCTTC. Together with reference TRBV7-3 and TRBJ2-1, the CDR3 gives the full variable domain: GAGVSQTPSNKVTEKGKYVELRCDPISGHTALYWYRQSLGQGPEFLIYFQGTGAADDSGLPNDRFFAVRPEGSVSTLKIQRTERGDSAVYLCASSLLGDNEQFFGPGTRLTVL.

The V and J genes are TRBV9 and TRBJ2-1; D not certain. CDR1 is SGDLS, CDR2 YYNGEE, per germline. V was clipped by 3 bases and J by 4 bases, with 14 bases between them. The CDR3 extends over 15 amino acids. The CDR3 nucleotides read TGTGCCAGCAGCGCCGCGGAGACTCAGTACAATGAGCAGTTCTTC. Protein sequence: CASSAAETQYNEQFF.

V usage is TRBV7-9 and J usage is TRBJ1-2; D not certain. V dropped 5 bases and J dropped 0 bases, with 13 bases sitting between them. Germline CDR1 SEHNR, CDR2 FQNEAQ (reference sequence). This CDR3 comprises 15 residues. The DNA for the CDR3 is TGTGCCAGCAGCCATAACCCAAAGACTAACTATGGCTACACCTTC. It is translated as CASSHNPKTNYGYTF.

This clone appeared a single time. A much larger clone lies one base from this, so it may be a read error. In the same sample, other DNA sequences code for this CDR3. The chain has TRBV27 and TRBJ2-7, with D possibly being TRBD1 (5 bases). The V end lost 5 bases, the J end lost 1 base, and 9 bases lay between the germline ends. The CDR3 spans 13 residues. CDR1 is MNHEY and CDR2 is SMNVEV in the germline V gene (reference sequence). This chain's CDR3 is CASSRTPSYEQYF. CDR3 DNA sequence: TGTGCCAGCAGTAGGACACCTTCCTACGAGCAGTACTTC.

The V gene is TRBV30, the J gene TRBJ2-1, with 13 positions matching TRBD2. The CDR3 covers 17 residues. The V gene's germline CDR1 is GTSNPN and CDR2 SVGIG (reference sequence). J lost 9 bases, V lost 2 bases, and 13 bases had no gene match. CDR3 amino acids: CAWSSSSGLAGDLEQFF. CDR3 nucleotides: TGTGCCTGGAGTTCCTCCTCCGGACTAGCGGGAGATCTTGAGCAGTTCTTC.